A selection of T cell receptor beta chains follows, all from one sample in a study of T cell responses to AZD1222 COVID-19 vaccine. Assay: immunoSEQ multiplex PCR; the TCRdb copy retains only in-frame clones and omits some. The sample lists about 83,000 clones; roughly 88% were seen once. The sample here was peripheral blood, taken on day 0 of AZD1222 vaccination. The receptors originated from an adult in good health. Both conserved end residues are trimmed from each CDR3. The order of the fields is V gene, J gene, clone size, CDR3 protein. Size is omitted from some rows. Given values are once, few, many or a class for expanded clones.

TRBV2	TRBJ1-2	medium-sized	ASSYIEQDGYT
TRBV7-2	TRBJ2-5	.	ASSLAGGQETQY
TRBV6-2/TRBV6-3	TRBJ2-7	few	ASSYAREGSAYEQY
TRBV5-1	TRBJ2-2	.	ASSDRPKRNTGELF
TRBV4-3	TRBJ2-3	once	ASSQEDSTDTQY
TRBV5-1	TRBJ2-5	.	ASSLSPQETQY
TRBV20-1	TRBJ1-2	.	SATDSYGYT
TRBV5-1	TRBJ1-1	.	ASSLVQGDTEAF
TRBV7-3	TRBJ2-5	.	ASSLQPGAETQY
TRBV27	TRBJ1-1	.	ASSLSLGPYPITEAF